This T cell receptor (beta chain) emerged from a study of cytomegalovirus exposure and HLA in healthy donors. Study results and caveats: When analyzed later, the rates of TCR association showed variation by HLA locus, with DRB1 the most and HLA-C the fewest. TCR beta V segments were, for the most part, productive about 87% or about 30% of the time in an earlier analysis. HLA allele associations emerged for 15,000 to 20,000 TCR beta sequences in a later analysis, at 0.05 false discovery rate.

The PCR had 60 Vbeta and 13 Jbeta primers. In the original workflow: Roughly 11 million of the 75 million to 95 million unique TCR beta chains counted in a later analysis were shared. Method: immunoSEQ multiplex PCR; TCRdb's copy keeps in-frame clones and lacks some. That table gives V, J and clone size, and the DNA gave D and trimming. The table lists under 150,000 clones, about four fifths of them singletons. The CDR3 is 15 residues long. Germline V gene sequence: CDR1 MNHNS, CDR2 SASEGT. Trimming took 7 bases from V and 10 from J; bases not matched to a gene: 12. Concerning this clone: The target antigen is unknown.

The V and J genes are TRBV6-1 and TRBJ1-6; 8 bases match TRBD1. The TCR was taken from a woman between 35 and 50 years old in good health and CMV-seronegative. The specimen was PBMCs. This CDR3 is CASIPGQDLISPLHF. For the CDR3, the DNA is TGTGCCAGCATACCGGGACAGGACTTAATATCACCCCTCCACTTT.